The rows below give T cell receptor beta chains drawn from one sample of a study of cytomegalovirus exposure and HLA in healthy donors. The table came from immunoSEQ multiplex PCR; TCRdb's copy has only in-frame clones and leaves some out. The table lists 110,000 to 150,000 clones, around three quarters of them singletons. Input material: PBMCs. These receptors were collected from a woman aged 55-69 years in good health and CMV-seropositive. CDR3s include the opening cysteine and the closing phenylalanine or tryptophan.

>TRBV15|15
CATSRDQQGWEKLFF
>TRBV6-5|15
CASSWDRKNTGELFF
>TRBV5-1|15
CASSAGQGWLSEAFF
>TRBV28|11
CASSQATEAFF
>TRBV12-5|13
CASGLETINEQYF
>TRBV9|15
CASSRRGGPGEKLFF
>TRBV28|15
CASSLDRGQNQPQHF
>TRBV5-6|15
CASSSSGTGAYEQYF
>TRBV5-1|14
CASSLEQGPYEQYF
>TRBV5-4|18
CASSLGTGGRQTNEKLFF
>TRBV10-3|16
CAISESRWQGIYGYTF
>TRBV6-4|17
CASRRTGRVRNTGELFF
>TRBV5-1|15
CASSDRGSTNYGYTF
>TRBV7-6|16
CASSLGGGTSGNTIYF
>TRBV6-5|14
CASGKLASTGELFF